Each of the 22 T cell receptor beta chains below was sequenced from the same sample in a study of T cell responses to AZD1222 COVID-19 vaccine (dated by TCRdb to the early 2020s). The library relied on the immunoSEQ multiplex PCR assay. Sourced from immuneACCESS, this table was stored by TCRdb with only in-frame sequences that have V and J called. A share of the clones is absent; for the studies checked, an unresolved V gene accounts for under half, and the remainder has no known explanation. For this sample the table gives about 85,000 clones, of which about 90% were detected only once. Together, the top ten hold 10% of the sample. The time point tag for this specimen amounts to: baseline before first vaccination. The treatment or condition label of this sample denotes: meningococcal conjugate vaccine given as trial control. This specimen consisted of peripheral blood, obtained on day 0 of MenACWY control vaccination. The receptors derive from an adult in good health.

The CDR3 loop reads CASSVDGLAYEQYF. CDR3 DNA: TGTGCCAGCAGCGTGGACGGGTTAGCCTACGAGCAGTACTTC. V gene TRBV5-6 combines with J gene TRBJ2-7; D not resolved. The CDR3 covers 14 residues. Germline CDR1 SGHDT, CDR2 YYEEEE. V was pared by 4 bases and J by 2 bases, with 13 bases between. The whole variable domain, filled in from reference TRBV5-6 and TRBJ2-7, reads DAGVTQSPTHLIKTRGQQVTLRCSPKSGHDTVSWYQQALGQGPQFIFQYYEEEERQRGNFPDRFSGHQFPNYSSELNVNALLLGDSALYLCASSVDGLAYEQYFGPGTRLTVT.

The V gene is TRBV7-2, the J gene TRBJ1-1; weak D call: TRBD1 (6 bases). CDR1 and CDR2 (germline): SGHTA, FQGNSA. V dropped 5 bases and J dropped 6 bases, with 22 bases sitting between them. CDR3 length equals 16 residues. CDR3 sequence (DNA): TGTGCCAGCAGCCTTGCTTCGGGCAGGGGAACGGCTGAAGCTTTCTTT. It encodes CASSLASGRGTAEAFF.

The chain combines TRBV4-2 with TRBJ2-5, with 9 bases lining up with TRBD1. This CDR3 contains 14 residues. CDR1 and CDR2 from the germline V gene are LGHNA and YNFKEQ. V was clipped by 4 bases and J by 2 bases; unmatched bases: 2. The DNA of the CDR3 is TGTGCCAGCAGCCCCGGGACAGGGCAAGAGACCCAGTACTTC. Protein product: CASSPGTGQETQYF.

This chain uses TRBV6-5 with TRBJ1-2; weak D call: TRBD1 (5 bases). This CDR3 contains 15 residues. Trimming left V 2 bases short and J 13 bases short, with 23 bases between. The germline CDR1 and CDR2 sequences are MNHEY and SVGAGI. In DNA, the CDR3 is TGTGCCAGCAGTTACGGGGACGGATCCTCAGGGACCCCCACCTTC. Protein: CASSYGDGSSGTPTF.

The chain combines TRBV5-5 with TRBJ1-1; 10 bases match TRBD1. J lost 7 bases, V lost 4 bases, and 7 bases had no gene match. Germline loops: CDR1 SGHKS, CDR2 YYEKEE (reference sequence). The CDR3 has 14 amino acids. This CDR3 reads CASSEDRGRGEAFF. DNA for the CDR3: TGTGCCAGCAGCGAAGACAGGGGGCGAGGTGAAGCTTTCTTT.

The V gene is TRBV6-6, the J gene TRBJ1-1, with D tentatively TRBD1 (5 bases). The germline V gene encodes CDR1 MNHNY and CDR2 SVGAGI (reference sequence). This CDR3 has 13 amino acids. Trimming removed 4 bases at V and 5 bases at J, with 11 bases between. The CDR3 is CASSSARGTEAFF. CDR3 DNA: TGTGCCAGCAGTTCCGCCCGGGGGACTGAAGCTTTCTTT.

This clone has only a few counts. This chain connects TRBV6-6 to TRBJ2-4, with D perhaps TRBD2 (6 bases). V was clipped by 3 bases and J by 5 bases, with 17 bases between them. Germline loops: CDR1 MNHNY, CDR2 SVGAGI (reference sequence). The CDR3 is made up of 16 amino acids. The CDR3 protein is CASSYSTSTTQNIQYF. CDR3 in DNA: TGTGCCAGCAGTTATTCGACTAGTACTACCCAAAACATTCAGTACTTC.

The CDR3, as DNA: TGTGCCTGGAGCCTAATCCCACCCTTGGCTGAAGCTTTCTTT. This encodes CAWSLIPPLAEAFF. The chain employs TRBV30 and TRBJ1-1; the D is unclear. Trimming cost V 3 bases and J 6 bases, with 17 bases left between them. Germline-derived CDR1 and CDR2 are GTSNPN and SVGIG (reference sequence). The CDR3 contains 14 residues.

This chain connects TRBV6-5 to TRBJ1-1, with no clear D. The germline CDR1 and CDR2 sequences are MNHEY and SVGAGI. The ends were cut back, 6 bases at V and 1 base at J, with 15 bases in the middle. The CDR3 has 15 residues. As DNA, the CDR3 is TGTGCCAGCAGGGCTACTCAGGCCCAGAACACTGAAGCTTTCTTT. Encoded protein: CASRATQAQNTEAFF.

The chain has TRBV9 and TRBJ2-3, with D possibly matching TRBD2 (6 bases). Per germline, CDR1 SGDLS and CDR2 YYNGEE. V lost 3 bases to trimming and J lost 0 bases, with 14 bases between them. The CDR3 has 16 residues. CDR3 amino acids: CASSADGGTSTDTQYF. Written as DNA, the CDR3 is TGTGCCAGCAGCGCCGACGGGGGAACAAGCACAGATACGCAGTATTTT. The full variable domain, with the rest looked up from reference TRBV9 and TRBJ2-3, is DSGVTQTPKHLITATGQRVTLRCSPRSGDLSVYWYQQSLDQGLQFLIQYYNGEERAKGNILERFSAQQFPDLHSELNLSSLELGDSALYFCASSADGGTSTDTQYFGPGTRLTVL.

The chain joins TRBV2 to TRBJ2-1; 8 bases agree with TRBD2. The CDR3 loop spans 14 amino acids. With V trimmed by 4 bases and J by 4 bases, 3 bases remained unmatched. The germline V gene has CDR1 SNHLY and CDR2 FYNNEI. The CDR3 is CASSGGGNYNEQFF. The CDR3, as DNA: TGTGCCAGCAGTGGCGGGGGGAATTACAATGAGCAGTTCTTC.

The rearrangement links TRBV6-1 to TRBJ1-2; TRBD1 is a possible D gene (5 bases). V lost 0 bases to trimming and J lost 7 bases, with 18 bases between them. This CDR3 has 16 residues. Germline CDR1 reads MNHNS; CDR2 reads SASEGT. The CDR3 DNA is TGTGCCAGCAGTGAAGCGCGAGGCAGGGTCTATGCTGGCTACACCTTC. Translating it yields CASSEARGRVYAGYTF.

CDR3: CASSLAASGGADTQYF. The CDR3 DNA reads TGTGCCAGCAGCTTGGCGGCTAGCGGGGGAGCAGATACGCAGTATTTT. The rearrangement links TRBV5-4 to TRBJ2-3; 10 bases are a match to TRBD2. The CDR3 has 16 residues. The ends lost 0 bases at V and 4 bases at J; junction bases unmatched: 5. Germline V gene data show CDR1 as SGHNT and CDR2 as YYREEE (reference sequence).

The table lists this clone with a count of one. This chain connects TRBV28 to TRBJ1-2; the match to TRBD1 covers 7 bases. This CDR3 is 13 amino acids long. In germline, CDR1 is MDHEN, CDR2 SYDVKM. The trim removed 4 bases at V and 3 bases at J, leaving 2 bases unmatched. The CDR3 sequence is CASSYGTDYGYTF. Here the CDR3 DNA reads TGTGCCAGCAGTTATGGGACAGACTATGGCTACACCTTC.

The chain links TRBV10-3 to TRBJ2-3, with TRBD2 matching 11 bases. Germline assignment: CDR1 ENHRY and CDR2 SYGVKD. This CDR3 is built from 13 residues. J gave up 4 bases and V 10 bases, and 4 bases lay outside the gene matches. The CDR3 DNA sequence: TGTGCCAGCGCGACTAGCGGGGCAGATACGCAGTATTTT. Translation gives CASATSGADTQYF.

V gene TRBV11-3 combines with J gene TRBJ2-3; D is unclear. With 2 bases removed from V and 3 bases from J, the gap between germline ends came to 6 bases. This CDR3 region has 13 residues. Germline V gene data show CDR1 as SGHNT and CDR2 as YENEEA. CDR3 region: CASSLSYTDTQYF. CDR3 sequence (DNA): TGTGCCAGCAGCTTATCGTATACAGATACGCAGTATTTT.

The chain employs TRBV29-1 and TRBJ2-7; 9 nucleotides line up with TRBD2. With 4 bases clipped from V and 2 bases from J, the junction kept 3 bases outside the gene matches. Germline values: CDR1 SQVTM, CDR2 ANQGSEA. There are 13 residues in the CDR3. CDR3 amino acids: CSVVGGGAYEQYF. The CDR3 nucleotides read TGCAGCGTTGTCGGCGGGGGGGCCTACGAGCAGTACTTC.

This CDR3 is CASRAAGTGTYEQYF. The CDR3 DNA sequence: TGTGCCAGCAGAGCTGCCGGGACAGGGACCTACGAGCAGTACTTC. J is TRBJ2-7 and V is TRBV28, with 9 bases matching TRBD1. The CDR3 extends over 15 amino acids. Germline V gene data show CDR1 as MDHEN and CDR2 as SYDVKM. The junction had 8 bases not matched to a gene; V was cut back by 6 bases and J by 2 bases.

Turning to this clone: This sequence may be a read error, since a much larger clone differs from it by one base. The chain has TRBV11-2 and TRBJ2-7; 7 nucleotides match TRBD1. Trimming took 4 bases from V and 3 from J; bases not matched to a gene: 0. The length of the CDR3 is 12 residues. CDR1 is SGHAT and CDR2 is FQNNGV in the germline V gene. Written as DNA, the CDR3 is TGTGCCAGCAGCTGGGACAGCTACGAGCAGTACTTC. Translating it yields CASSWDSYEQYF.

The chain is built from TRBV7-9 and TRBJ1-1; D is possibly TRBD1 (6 bases). CDR1 and CDR2 (germline): SEHNR, FQNEAQ (reference sequence). The CDR3 contains 14 residues. Trimming took 5 bases from V and 3 from J, leaving 13 bases between them. CDR3 protein: CASSLGHGDTEAFF. CDR3 coding DNA: TGTGCCAGCAGCCTGGGACACGGGGACACTGAAGCTTTCTTT.

The rearrangement joins TRBV9 to TRBJ1-2, with TRBD1 as a possible D gene (5 bases). The length of the CDR3 is 15 residues. V shed 1 base and J shed 0 bases, with 10 bases lying between them. The V gene's germline CDR1 is SGDLS and CDR2 YYNGEE. The CDR3 DNA reads TGTGCCAGCAGCGTATCAGAGGGGTCTAACTATGGCTACACCTTC. This gives the protein CASSVSEGSNYGYTF.

This chain joins TRBV3-1 (or the pseudogene TRBV3-2) and TRBJ2-7; D is uncertain. The CDR3 sequence is 13 residues long. V was shortened by 1 base and J by 6 bases, with 10 bases between the two germline ends. The germline V gene encodes CDR1 LGHDT and CDR2 YNNKEL (reference sequence). CDR3 loop: CASSQASGSEQYF. Here the CDR3 DNA reads TGTGCCAGCAGCCAAGCGTCAGGAAGCGAGCAGTACTTC.